This section outlines one TCR beta chain sequence together with its context. This clone has a handful of counts. The antigen it recognizes is unknown. No base qualities exist here, and no much larger clone lies one base off it. The CDR3 sequence holds 14 residues, the cysteine and phenylalanine included. Just CDR3 DNA is preserved here, 42 bases in frame from base 1. Cut back by 6 bases and 10 bases, the V and J ends lie 16 bases apart. From a lookup of the germline V gene (reference sequence), CDR1 and CDR2 are MNHEY and SMNVEV. This record comes from a study of blood T cell repertoires in COVID-19 (TCRdb year 2020). Broadly, across the study: Collaborator samples came from the United States, Italy and Spain and covered acute and convalescent phases of COVID-19. The material from the prospective study consisted of cDNA or gDNA derived from T cells, B-cell-depleted T cells, or PBMCs. Subjects who had been exposed to COVID-19, were actively infected with it, or had recovered from it provided the deeply sampled blood TCRbeta repertoires that made up the dataset. The repertoires were released in a freely available public database intended as a resource for research on the immune response to SARS-CoV-2. The samples were drawn from the first 160 participants of the ongoing ImmuneRACE study and from 950 to 1,500 subjects provided by 6 global collaborators. Nearly every sample came with metadata listing a de-identified subject ID, COVID-19 status, age in years and sex. Where available, HLA class I and class II types were obtained from metadata supplied by the sample provider rather than from assay-based typing. The research as a whole found: Clinical and demographic metadata were provided uncurated, with the amount varying by source and participant.

TCRbeta CDR3 regions were amplified from genomic DNA by means of the immunoSEQ Assay, a bias-controlled multiplex PCR. As for the original processing: Nucleated cell counts per sample were estimated from amplification of reference gene primers within the assay. To quantify the absolute abundance of each unique TCRbeta CDR3 rearrangement, sequence reads were collapsed and filtered. For each sample, productive Simpson clonality was calculated by taking the square root of Simpson's diversity index across productive rearrangements. What TCRdb holds here is the immuneACCESS table cut down to in-frame rearrangements. Part of the clones is not present; checked against another copy, under half of the missing clones reflect an unresolved V gene, and the others are unexplained. That table supplies the V and J calls and clone size; D and trimming were determined from the DNA. This sample lists roughly 100,000 clones; about 91% were detected once. Of the sample, 5.5% to 7% falls within the top ten clones.

Each collaborating institution followed its own protocols to collect whole blood in K2EDTA tubes. For TCRbeta analysis, collaborators shipped samples as frozen whole blood, isolated PBMCs, or DNA extracted from either of those sample types. The rearrangement combines TRBV27 with TRBJ1-6; the D segment cannot be called with confidence. The sample taken for sequencing was peripheral blood. This sequence originates from a human donor in a cohort sampled during active COVID-19. The CDR3 here reads CASSERELGSPLHF. The sequenced DNA: TGTGCCAGCAGCGAGAGGGAATTAGGCTCACCCCTCCACTTT.